These 21 T cell receptor beta chains were all obtained from the same sample, sequenced in a study of CD8+ T cells in alopecia areata (dated by TCRdb to the late 2010s). The sample's time point label is to be understood as: baseline before oral tofacitinib. Receptor amplification or capture employed the immunoSEQ multiplex PCR assay. For TCR sequencing, RNA was extracted from every sample and reverse transcribed into cDNA to serve as template. Here the immuneACCESS table is served through TCRdb, limited to in-frame sequences with V and J called. Missing clones are a known gap in these copies; in checked studies unresolved V genes cover under half, and the rest lacks a known reason. For this sample there are about 180,000 clones; roughly 63% appear just once. The ten largest clones capture more than 1.5% of the sample. The sample in question was CD4+ T cells sorted from blood, obtained at week 0. These receptor sequences come from a human donor with alopecia areata.

The rearrangement uses TRBV30 and TRBJ2-7; 8 bases align to TRBD1. Germline V gene lookup returns CDR1 GTSNPN and CDR2 SVGIG (reference sequence). CDR3 length: 12 amino acids. V lost 5 bases and J lost 6; bases outside the gene matches: 6. CDR3 bases: TGTGCCTGGGGACAGGGATTGGGCGAGCAGTACTTC. This gives the protein CAWGQGLGEQYF.

About this clone itself: Distinct nucleotide sequences in the sample also encode this CDR3. The genes are TRBV2 and TRBJ2-5; D uncertain. Germline-derived CDR1 and CDR2 are SNHLY and FYNNEI. Trimming removed 3 bases at V and 4 bases at J, with 6 bases between. CDR3 length equals 12 residues. In nucleotides, the CDR3 is TGTGCCAGCAGTGAGTCAGGAGAGACCCAGTACTTC. It encodes CASSESGETQYF. The full variable domain, in which reference TRBV2 and TRBJ2-5 provide the parts outside the CDR3, is EPEVTQTPSHQVTQMGQEVILRCVPISNHLYFYWYRQILGQKVEFLVSFYNNEISEKSEIFDDQFSVERPDGSNFTLKIRSTKLEDSAMYFCASSESGETQYFGPGTRLLVL.

The chain has TRBV25-1 and TRBJ1-5; D remains ambiguous. The V end lost 7 bases, the J end lost 2 bases, and 18 bases lay between the germline ends. The CDR3 runs 16 residues. The germline V gene encodes CDR1 MGHDK and CDR2 SYGVNS. The CDR3 coding sequence is TGTGCCAGCAAGACGGGGAGACCCATTGGCAATCAGCCCCAGCATTTT. This sequence encodes CASKTGRPIGNQPQHF. The whole variable domain, filled in from reference TRBV25-1 and TRBJ1-5, reads EADIYQTPRYLVIGTGKKITLECSQTMGHDKMYWYQQDPGMELHLIHYSYGVNSTEKGDLSSESTVSRIRTEHFPLTLESARPSHTSQYLCASKTGRPIGNQPQHFGDGTRLSIL.

The rearrangement joins TRBV29-1 to TRBJ2-7; unclear D gene. The germline V gene encodes CDR1 SQVTM and CDR2 ANQGSEA. The V end lost 4 bases, the J end lost 3 bases, and 10 bases lay between the germline ends. CDR3 length: 12 amino acids. CDR3 sequence: CSVGVSYYEQYF. The CDR3 DNA reads as TGCAGCGTTGGGGTCAGCTACTACGAGCAGTACTTC.

The chain uses TRBV19 and TRBJ2-6, with D hard to call. The CDR3 totals 15 residues. Per the germline V gene, CDR1 is LNHDA and CDR2 is SQIVND (reference sequence). V was shortened by 8 bases and J by 2 bases, with 13 bases between the two germline ends. CDR3 in DNA: TGTGCCAGTGGTTCTGAGAGGACTGGGGCCAACGTCCTGACTTTC. This translates into CASGSERTGANVLTF.

The table lists this clone with a count of one. This chain connects TRBV30 to TRBJ1-1, with 10 positions matching TRBD1. The V gene end was trimmed by 4 bases and the J gene end by 5 bases; junction bases not matched to a gene: 7. The CDR3 totals 14 residues. In germline, CDR1 is GTSNPN, CDR2 SVGIG (reference sequence). CDR3 amino acids: CAWTRDRGRTEAFF. The CDR3 bases are TGTGCCTGGACCCGGGACAGGGGAAGGACTGAAGCTTTCTTT.

The chain couples TRBV2 to TRBJ1-1; D is unclear. V lost 0 bases and J lost 2, with 4 bases in between. Per the germline V gene, CDR1 is SNHLY and CDR2 is FYNNEI. The CDR3 is made up of 13 amino acids. In DNA, the CDR3 is TGTGCCAGCAGTGAAGCGGGTAACACTGAAGCTTTCTTT. Translated: CASSEAGNTEAFF.

The sample holds a few counts of this clone. This chain joins TRBV29-1 and TRBJ2-3, with 8 bases lining up with TRBD2. Germline CDR1 and CDR2: SQVTM and ANQGSEA. With 7 bases clipped from V and 3 bases from J, the junction kept 9 bases outside the gene matches. This CDR3 contains 14 residues. CDR3 residues: CSARPGGATDTQYF. In DNA form, the CDR3 reads TGCAGCGCTAGACCCGGGGGGGCGACAGATACGCAGTATTTT.

The rearrangement joins TRBV6-6 to TRBJ2-7, with 10 positions matching TRBD1. V was pared by 3 bases and J by 4 bases, with 3 bases of the junction left unmatched. The CDR3 consists of 14 residues. The V gene's germline CDR1 is MNHNY and CDR2 SVGAGI (reference sequence). As DNA, the CDR3 is TGTGCCAGCAGTTATGGGGACAGGGGATACGAGCAGTACTTC. Protein sequence: CASSYGDRGYEQYF.

The chain has TRBV27 and TRBJ2-5; D is unresolved. Germline V CDR1 and CDR2: MNHEY, SMNVEV (reference sequence). The V and J ends lost 6 bases and 2 bases respectively, with 10 bases between them. This CDR3 region has 13 residues. The DNA for the CDR3 is TGTGCCAGCAGGAGCAAACCTCAAGAGACCCAGTACTTC. Encoded protein: CASRSKPQETQYF.

The chain uses TRBV29-1 and TRBJ2-2; the D is unclear. V was cut by 2 bases and J by 2 bases, with 9 bases left in between. This CDR3 has 14 amino acids. Per the germline V gene, CDR1 is SQVTM and CDR2 is ANQGSEA. The CDR3 loop reads CSVESLGNTGELFF. CDR3 DNA sequence: TGCAGCGTTGAATCCCTCGGAAACACCGGGGAGCTGTTTTTT.

The chain recombines TRBV4-3 with TRBJ2-6, with D unclear. Trimming took 0 bases from V and 2 from J, leaving 11 bases between them. CDR3 length: 17 amino acids. Germline CDR1 LGHNA, CDR2 YSLEER. CDR3 bases: TGCGCCAGCAGCCAAGAAGGTTCGGGCACTGGGGCCAACGTCCTGACTTTC. Translating gives CASSQEGSGTGANVLTF.

The gene calls are TRBV30 and TRBJ1-2, with D perhaps TRBD1 (6 bases). This CDR3 has 12 residues. The V end lost 5 bases, the J end lost 5 bases, and 12 bases lay between the germline ends. Germline V gene data show CDR1 as GTSNPN and CDR2 as SVGIG (reference sequence). As DNA, the CDR3 is TGTGCCTGGGGTTCTACAGGGTATGGCTACACCTTC. Its protein is CAWGSTGYGYTF.

The V gene is TRBV2, the J gene TRBJ1-2, with D perhaps matching TRBD1 (5 bases). The germline gives CDR1 SNHLY, CDR2 FYNNEI. This CDR3 has 14 amino acids. Trimming stripped 3 bases from V and 4 bases from J, with 12 bases between. The DNA of the CDR3 is TGTGCCAGCAGTGACAGGGCGTTTATCTATGGCTACACCTTC. Protein: CASSDRAFIYGYTF.

The gene calls are TRBV5-1 and TRBJ1-1; 7 bases map to TRBD1. V lost 3 bases and J lost 1; bases outside the gene matches: 6. Germline V gene sequence: CDR1 SGHRS, CDR2 YFSETQ. The CDR3 is made up of 15 amino acids. This CDR3 is CASSSGGTENTEAFF. CDR3 bases: TGCGCCAGCAGCTCAGGAGGGACAGAGAACACTGAAGCTTTCTTT.

This clone was counted a few times. One end of the junction is discordant with germline, which a read error may explain. This chain joins TRBV30 and TRBJ1-5; maybe TRBD1 (5 bases). CDR3 length equals 14 residues. Germline CDR1 and CDR2: GTSNPN and SVGIG (reference sequence). The DNA of the CDR3 is TGTGCCTGGACCCCGGTGGGGCGGGATCATCCCCAGCATTTT. Encoded protein: CAWTPVGRDHPQHF. Full variable domain (missing parts from reference TRBV30 and TRBJ1-5): SQTIHQWPATLVQPVGSPLSLECTVEGTSNPNLYWYRQAAGRGLQLLFYSVGIGQISSEVPQNLSASRPQDRQFILSSKKLLLSDSGFYLCAWTPVGRDHPQHFGDGTRLSIL.

The V and J genes are TRBV29-1 and TRBJ1-2; TRBD1 matches 9 bases. The length of the CDR3 is 13 residues. V lost 5 bases and J lost 4; bases outside the gene matches: 5. Looked up from germline, CDR1 is SQVTM and CDR2 is ANQGSEA. The CDR3 is CSVTPGQGYGYTF. CDR3 coding DNA: TGCAGCGTTACACCGGGACAGGGCTATGGCTACACCTTC.

A word on this clone: Other nucleotide sequences in the sample specify the same CDR3. The V gene is TRBV18, the J gene TRBJ1-1; D gene ambiguous. Trimming stripped 2 bases from V and 0 bases from J, with 4 bases between. The germline gives CDR1 KGHSH, CDR2 LQKENI. CDR3 size: 13 residues. The chain's CDR3 is CASSPGLNTEAFF. CDR3 DNA: TGTGCCAGCTCACCAGGGCTGAACACTGAAGCTTTCTTT.

This clone showed up just a few times. The chain couples TRBV2 to TRBJ2-2; D not resolved. V was clipped by 0 bases and J by 1 base, with 6 bases between them. CDR1 is SNHLY, CDR2 FYNNEI, per germline. This CDR3 is built from 15 residues. This chain's CDR3 is CASSEARQNTGELFF. CDR3 bases: TGTGCCAGCAGTGAAGCGCGACAGAACACCGGGGAGCTGTTTTTT. Variable domain in full (rest from reference TRBV2 and TRBJ2-2): EPEVTQTPSHQVTQMGQEVILRCVPISNHLYFYWYRQILGQKVEFLVSFYNNEISEKSEIFDDQFSVERPDGSNFTLKIRSTKLEDSAMYFCASSEARQNTGELFFGEGSRLTVL.

The chain carries TRBV9 and TRBJ2-2; D uncertain. Germline loops: CDR1 SGDLS, CDR2 YYNGEE. The CDR3 is 14 residues long. Trimming took 5 bases from V and 2 from J, leaving 10 bases between them. The DNA of the CDR3 is TGTGCCAGCAGATGGACGGAAAACACCGGGGAGCTGTTTTTT. It encodes CASRWTENTGELFF.

This sequence joins TRBV25-1 and TRBJ2-5; D possibly uses TRBD1 or TRBD2 (5 bases each). The CDR3 runs to 16 residues. The germline V gene has CDR1 MGHDK and CDR2 SYGVNS. V lost 1 base and J 4 bases, leaving 16 bases between the germline ends. This CDR3 is CASSESGTPVGETQYF. The CDR3 DNA sequence: TGTGCCAGCAGTGAATCTGGGACCCCGGTGGGAGAGACCCAGTACTTC. The full variable domain, its missing parts supplied by reference TRBV25-1 and TRBJ2-5, is EADIYQTPRYLVIGTGKKITLECSQTMGHDKMYWYQQDPGMELHLIHYSYGVNSTEKGDLSSESTVSRIRTEHFPLTLESARPSHTSQYLCASSESGTPVGETQYFGPGTRLLVL.